These 2 T cell receptor beta chains were sequenced from one sample in a study of T cells in Graves' hyperthyroidism and ophthalmopathy. Amplification of TCR beta CDR3 regions used RNA as the template. Primed by the HTBI set, a first-round RT-PCR was run on the TCR CDR3. TCRdb independently ran MiXCR on the multiplex PCR reads; one entry per CDR3 protein. This table holds fewer than 400,000 distinct CDR3 sequences, around 15% found once. Material: blood. These receptors were obtained from a man aged 45-65 years with Graves' ophthalmopathy.

This clonotype has a handful of counts. The chain uses TRBV2 and TRBJ1-5; D is unresolved. Germline CDR1 and CDR2: SNHLY and FYNNEI. V lost 4 bases and J 3 bases, leaving 7 bases between the germline ends. The CDR3 has 13 amino acids. Written as DNA, the CDR3 is TGTGCCAGCAGTGCCCAGGACAATCAGCCCCAGCATTTT. It is translated as CASSAQDNQPQHF.

This clonotype has a handful of counts. The chain is built from TRBV6-6 and TRBJ2-7, with 11 nucleotides matching TRBD1. The ends lost 2 bases at V and 7 bases at J; junction bases unmatched: 10. The CDR3 is made up of 16 amino acids. Germline-derived CDR1 and CDR2 are MNHNY and SVGAGI (reference sequence). CDR3 loop: CASSYPRTGGALEQYF. The CDR3 DNA sequence: TGTGCCAGCAGTTACCCTAGGACAGGGGGCGCGTTGGAGCAGTACTTC.